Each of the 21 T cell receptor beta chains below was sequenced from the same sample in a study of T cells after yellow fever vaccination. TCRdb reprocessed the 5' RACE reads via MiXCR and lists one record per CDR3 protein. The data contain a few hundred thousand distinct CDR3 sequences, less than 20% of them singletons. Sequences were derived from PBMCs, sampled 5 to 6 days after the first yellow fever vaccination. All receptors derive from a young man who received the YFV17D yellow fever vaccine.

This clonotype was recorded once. The CDR3 coding sequence is TGCGCCAGCAGCGAAAGTCTAGCGGGGGGGCCCTACAATGAGCAGTTCTTC. Its protein product is CASSESLAGGPYNEQFF. The V gene is TRBV5-1, the J gene TRBJ2-1; 12 bases are shared with TRBD2. Per germline, CDR1 SGHRS and CDR2 YFSETQ. The ends lost 4 bases at V and 2 bases at J; junction bases unmatched: 7. This CDR3 spans 17 amino acids.

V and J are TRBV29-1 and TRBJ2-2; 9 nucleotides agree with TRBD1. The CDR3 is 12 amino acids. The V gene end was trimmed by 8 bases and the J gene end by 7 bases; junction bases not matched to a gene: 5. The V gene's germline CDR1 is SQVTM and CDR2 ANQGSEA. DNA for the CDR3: TGCAGCACCACAGGGGGCTTCGGGGAGCTGTTTTTT. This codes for CSTTGGFGELFF.

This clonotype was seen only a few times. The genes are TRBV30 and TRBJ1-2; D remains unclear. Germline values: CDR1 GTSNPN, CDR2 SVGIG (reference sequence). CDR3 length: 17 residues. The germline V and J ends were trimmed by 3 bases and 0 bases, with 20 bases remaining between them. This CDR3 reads CAWRGWTSFAANYGYTF. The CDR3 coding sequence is TGTGCCTGGAGGGGATGGACGTCGTTTGCAGCTAACTATGGCTACACCTTC.

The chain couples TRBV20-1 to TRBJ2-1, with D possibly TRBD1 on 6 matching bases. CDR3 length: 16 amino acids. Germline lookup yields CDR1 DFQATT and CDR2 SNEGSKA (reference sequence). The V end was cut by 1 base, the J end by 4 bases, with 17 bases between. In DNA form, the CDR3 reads TGCAGTGCTAGAGGGGTGGACAGCGGATCGTACAATGAGCAGTTCTTC. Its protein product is CSARGVDSGSYNEQFF.

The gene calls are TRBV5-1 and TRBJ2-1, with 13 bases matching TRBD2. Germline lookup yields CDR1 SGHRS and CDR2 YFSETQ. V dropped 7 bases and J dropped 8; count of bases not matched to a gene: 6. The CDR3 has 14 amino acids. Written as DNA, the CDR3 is TGCGCCAGCTCAACTAGCGGGGGGGTCTATGAGCAGTTCTTC. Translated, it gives CASSTSGGVYEQFF.

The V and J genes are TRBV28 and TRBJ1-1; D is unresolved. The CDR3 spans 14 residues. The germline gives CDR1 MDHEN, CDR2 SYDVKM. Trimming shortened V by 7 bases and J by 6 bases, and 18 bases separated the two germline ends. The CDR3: CASTPLWILPEAFF. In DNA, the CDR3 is TGTGCCAGCACCCCGTTGTGGATTCTCCCTGAAGCTTTCTTT.

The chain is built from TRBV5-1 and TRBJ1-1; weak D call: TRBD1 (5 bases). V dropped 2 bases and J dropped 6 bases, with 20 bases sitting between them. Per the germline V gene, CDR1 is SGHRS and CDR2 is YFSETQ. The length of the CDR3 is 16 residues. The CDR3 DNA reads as TGCGCCAGCAGCTTTGTCCCTTCCGCCCAGGGTTCTGAAGCTTTCTTT. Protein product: CASSFVPSAQGSEAFF.

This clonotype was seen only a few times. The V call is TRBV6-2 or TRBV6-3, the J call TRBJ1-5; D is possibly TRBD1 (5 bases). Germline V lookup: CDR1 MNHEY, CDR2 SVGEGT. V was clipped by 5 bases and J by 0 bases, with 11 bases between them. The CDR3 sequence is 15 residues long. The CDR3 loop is CASSRQSYSNQPQHF. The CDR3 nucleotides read TGTGCCAGCAGTCGACAGTCCTATAGCAATCAGCCCCAGCATTTT.

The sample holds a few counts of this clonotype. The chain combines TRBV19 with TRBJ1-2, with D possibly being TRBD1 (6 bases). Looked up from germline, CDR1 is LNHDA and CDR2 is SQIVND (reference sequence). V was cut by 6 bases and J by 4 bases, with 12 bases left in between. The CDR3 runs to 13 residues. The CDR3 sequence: CASRRTELYGYTF. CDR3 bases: TGTGCCAGTAGGAGGACAGAACTCTATGGCTACACCTTC.

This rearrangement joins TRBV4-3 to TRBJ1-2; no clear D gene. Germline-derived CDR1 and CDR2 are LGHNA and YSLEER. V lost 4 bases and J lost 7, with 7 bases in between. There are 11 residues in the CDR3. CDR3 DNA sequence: TGCGCCAGCAGCCGTGCGGGTGGCTACACCTTC. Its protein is CASSRAGGYTF.

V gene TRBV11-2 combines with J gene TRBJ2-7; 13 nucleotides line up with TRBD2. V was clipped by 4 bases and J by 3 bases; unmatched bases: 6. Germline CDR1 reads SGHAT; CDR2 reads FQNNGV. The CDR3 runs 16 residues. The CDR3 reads CASSSYTSGGVYEQYF. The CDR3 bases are TGTGCCAGCAGCTCATATACTAGCGGGGGGGTCTACGAGCAGTACTTC.

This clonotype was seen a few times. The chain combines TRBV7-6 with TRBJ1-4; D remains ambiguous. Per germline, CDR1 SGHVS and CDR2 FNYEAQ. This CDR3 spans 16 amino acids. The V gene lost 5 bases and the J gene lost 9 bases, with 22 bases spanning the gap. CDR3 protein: CASSGPSTAVGKKLFF. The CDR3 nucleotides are TGTGCCAGCAGCGGCCCTTCAACAGCCGTCGGGAAAAAACTGTTTTTT.

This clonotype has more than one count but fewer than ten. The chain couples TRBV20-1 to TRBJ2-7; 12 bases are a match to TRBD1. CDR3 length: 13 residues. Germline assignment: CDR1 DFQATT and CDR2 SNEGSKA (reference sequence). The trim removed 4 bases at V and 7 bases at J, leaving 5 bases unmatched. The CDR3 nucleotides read TGCAGTGCTACCGGGACAGGGGGCTATGAGCAGTACTTC. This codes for CSATGTGGYEQYF.

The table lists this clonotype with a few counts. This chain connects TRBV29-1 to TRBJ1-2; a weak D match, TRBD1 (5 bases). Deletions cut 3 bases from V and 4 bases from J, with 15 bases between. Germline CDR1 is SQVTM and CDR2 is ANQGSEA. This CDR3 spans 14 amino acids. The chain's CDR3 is CSVDSKGQGYGYTF. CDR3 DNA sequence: TGCAGCGTTGACTCCAAGGGGCAGGGCTATGGCTACACCTTC.

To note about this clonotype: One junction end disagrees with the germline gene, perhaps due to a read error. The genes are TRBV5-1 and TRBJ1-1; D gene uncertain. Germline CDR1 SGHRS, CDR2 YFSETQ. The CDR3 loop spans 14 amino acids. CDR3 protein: CASSLTGVNTKAFF. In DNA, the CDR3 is TGCGCCAGCAGCTTGACTGGGGTGAACACTAAAGCTTTCTTT.

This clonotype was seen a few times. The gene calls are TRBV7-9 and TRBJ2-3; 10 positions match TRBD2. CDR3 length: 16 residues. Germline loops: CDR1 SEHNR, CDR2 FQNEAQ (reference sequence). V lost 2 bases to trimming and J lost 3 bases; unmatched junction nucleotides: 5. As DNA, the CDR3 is TGTGCCAGCAGCTTAATCAGCGGGGGGGTAACAGATACGCAGTATTTT. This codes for CASSLISGGVTDTQYF.

CDR3 sequence: CASKLLGVHTDTQYF. The CDR3 bases are TGTGCCAGCAAACTTCTGGGGGTCCACACAGATACGCAGTATTTT. This rearrangement joins TRBV28 to TRBJ2-3; D might be TRBD1 or TRBD2, each matching 5 bases. The germline V gene encodes CDR1 MDHEN and CDR2 SYDVKM. Trimming stripped 7 bases from V and 2 bases from J, with 16 bases between. The CDR3 extends over 15 amino acids.

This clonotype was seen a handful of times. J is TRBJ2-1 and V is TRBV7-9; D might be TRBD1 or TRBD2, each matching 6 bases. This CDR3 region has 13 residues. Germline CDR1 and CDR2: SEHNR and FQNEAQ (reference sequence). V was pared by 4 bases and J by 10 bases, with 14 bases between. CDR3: CASSSAWRGEQFF. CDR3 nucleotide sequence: TGTGCCAGCAGCTCGGCGTGGAGGGGGGAGCAGTTCTTC.

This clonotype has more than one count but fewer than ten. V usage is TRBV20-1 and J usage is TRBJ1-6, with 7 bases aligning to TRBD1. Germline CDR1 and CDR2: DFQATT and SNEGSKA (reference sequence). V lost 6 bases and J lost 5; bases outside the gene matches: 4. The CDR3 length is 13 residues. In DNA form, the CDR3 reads TGCAGTGCGTCCGGGACAGATAATTCACCCCTCCACTTT. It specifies CSASGTDNSPLHF.

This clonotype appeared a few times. The CDR3 reads CASRKRGVNSGELFF. The CDR3 nucleotides read TGTGCCAGTAGAAAGCGGGGGGTTAATTCCGGGGAGCTGTTTTTT. The chain is built from TRBV19 and TRBJ2-2; 9 positions match TRBD2. The V gene end was trimmed by 6 bases and the J gene end by 6 bases; junction bases not matched to a gene: 8. CDR3 size: 15 residues. Germline CDR1 and CDR2: LNHDA and SQIVND (reference sequence).

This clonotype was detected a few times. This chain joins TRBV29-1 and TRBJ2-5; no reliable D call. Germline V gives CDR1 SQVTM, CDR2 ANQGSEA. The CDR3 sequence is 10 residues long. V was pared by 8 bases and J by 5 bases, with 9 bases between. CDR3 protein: CSSVAETQYF. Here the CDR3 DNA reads TGCAGCTCTGTGGCGGAGACCCAGTACTTC. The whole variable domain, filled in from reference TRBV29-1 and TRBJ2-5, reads SAVISQKPSRDICQRGTSLTIQCQVDSQVTMMFWYRQQPGQSLTLIATANQGSEATYESGFVIDKFPISRPNLTFSTLTVSNMSPEDSSIYLCSSVAETQYFGPGTRLLVL.